This TCR beta chain was profiled in a study of graft-versus-host responses after intestinal transplantation. General study findings and limits: Allografts carried high graft-versus-host to host-versus-graft clonal ratios in patients having graft-donor T cell macrochimerism.

This table comes from immunoSEQ multiplex PCR, and its TCRdb copy is limited to in-frame clones, with some not included. The sample lists 43,000 or so clones; about 94% were seen once. As regards this clone: Its antigen is still unknown.

The CDR3 runs 14 residues. V lost 6 bases and J 4 bases, leaving 13 bases between the germline ends. Germline loops: CDR1 MDHEN, CDR2 SYDVKM. This TCR was recovered from a human patient who received an intestinal transplant, so some T cells may come from the graft donor. The rearrangement joins TRBV28 to TRBJ2-1; tentative D call: TRBD2 (6 bases). The sequencing used PBMCs, collected about 11 months after intestinal transplant. CDR3 DNA sequence: TGTGCCAGCAGGCCGGGACTCTTATACAATGAGCAGTTCTTC. Amino acid sequence: CASRPGLLYNEQFF.